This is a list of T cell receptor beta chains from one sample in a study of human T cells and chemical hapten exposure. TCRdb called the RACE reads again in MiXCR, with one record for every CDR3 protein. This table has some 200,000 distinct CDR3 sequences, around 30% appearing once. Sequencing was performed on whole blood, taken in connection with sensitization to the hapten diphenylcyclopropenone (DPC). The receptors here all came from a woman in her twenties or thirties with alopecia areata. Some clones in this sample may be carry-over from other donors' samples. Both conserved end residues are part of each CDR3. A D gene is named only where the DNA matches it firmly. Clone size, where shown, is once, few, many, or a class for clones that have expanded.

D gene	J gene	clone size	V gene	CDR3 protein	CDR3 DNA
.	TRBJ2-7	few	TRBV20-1	CSARGRYSYEQYF	TGCAGTGCTAGAGGCAGGTACTCCTACGAGCAGTACTTC
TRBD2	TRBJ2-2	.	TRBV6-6	CASVSGRAIDGELFF	TGTGCCAGCGTTAGCGGGAGGGCCATAGACGGGGAGCTGTTTTTT
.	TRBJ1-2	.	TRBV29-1	CSVDSGENYGYTF	TGCAGCGTTGATTCAGGGGAGAACTATGGCTACACCTTC
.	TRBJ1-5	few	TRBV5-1	CASSLSGERGQPQHF	TGCGCCAGCAGCTTATCAGGGGAACGAGGCCAGCCCCAGCATTTT
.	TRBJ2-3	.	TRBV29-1	CSLRRGGLTDTQYF	TGCAGCCTACGGAGGGGGGGCTTGACAGATACGCAGTATTTT
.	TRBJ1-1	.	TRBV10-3	CAIQRQKNTEAFF	TGTGCCATCCAAAGGCAGAAGAACACTGAAGCTTTCTTT
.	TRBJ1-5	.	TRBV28	CASSLIGAGSNQPQHF	TGTGCCAGCAGTTTAATTGGGGCCGGGAGCAATCAGCCCCAGCATTTT
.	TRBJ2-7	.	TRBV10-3	CAISVYPGANYEQYF	TGTGCCATCAGTGTTTACCCCGGGGCCAACTACGAGCAGTACTTC
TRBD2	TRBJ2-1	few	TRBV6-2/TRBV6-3	CASSLGTSGYNEQFF	TGTGCCAGCAGCCTCGGGACTAGCGGGTACAATGAGCAGTTCTTC
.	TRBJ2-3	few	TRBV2	CATVHRETSTDTQYF	TGTGCCACCGTACACAGGGAGACCAGCACAGATACGCAGTATTTT
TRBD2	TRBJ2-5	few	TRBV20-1	CSARDRGTSGRIETQYF	TGCAGTGCTAGAGATCGCGGGACTAGCGGGAGGATCGAGACCCAGTACTTC
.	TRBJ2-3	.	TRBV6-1	CASSEALSHTDTQYF	TGTGCCAGCAGTGAAGCGTTGAGTCACACAGATACGCAGTATTTT
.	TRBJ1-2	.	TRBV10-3	CAISPNRDGSYTF	TGTGCCATCAGTCCCAACCGGGACGGCAGCTACACCTTC
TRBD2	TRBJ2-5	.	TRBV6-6	CASSARTSGLQETQYF	TGTGCCAGCAGTGCCCGGACTAGCGGACTCCAAGAGACCCAGTACTTC
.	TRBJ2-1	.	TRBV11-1	CASSSEAYNEQFF	TGTGCCAGCAGCTCAGAGGCCTACAATGAGCAGTTCTTC
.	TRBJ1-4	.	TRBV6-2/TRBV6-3	CASSFRPGHVYEKLFF	TGTGCCAGCAGTTTTCGCCCGGGACACGTCTATGAAAAACTGTTTTTT
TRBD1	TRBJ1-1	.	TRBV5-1	CASSPNPGQKNTEAFF	TGCGCCAGCAGCCCAAACCCGGGACAGAAGAACACTGAAGCTTTCTTT
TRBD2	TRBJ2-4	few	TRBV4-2	CASSRSGLAGGPKNIQYF	TGTGCCAGCAGCCGCTCGGGACTAGCGGGGGGGCCCAAAAACATTCAGTACTTC
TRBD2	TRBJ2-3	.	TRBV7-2	CASSFLTSNTQYF	TGTGCCAGCAGCTTCCTGACTAGCAATACGCAGTATTTT
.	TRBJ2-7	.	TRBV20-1	CSASPGRSYEQYF	TGCAGTGCTAGCCCGGGACGCTCCTACGAGCAGTACTTC
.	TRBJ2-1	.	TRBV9	CASSVEAGTYNEQFF	TGTGCCAGCAGCGTAGAGGCGGGTACCTACAATGAGCAGTTCTTC
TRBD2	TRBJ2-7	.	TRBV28	CASSPGTSGRFTYEQYF	TGTGCCAGCAGTCCCGGGACTAGCGGGAGGTTTACCTACGAGCAGTACTTC
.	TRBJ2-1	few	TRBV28	CASSEGSEQFF	TGTGCCAGCAGCGAGGGGTCGGAGCAGTTCTTC
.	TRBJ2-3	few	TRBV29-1	CSVEGAGPADTQYF	TGCAGCGTTGAAGGAGCCGGACCCGCAGATACGCAGTATTTT
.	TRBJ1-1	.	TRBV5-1	CASSYREGTEAFF	TGCGCCAGCAGCTACCGTGAGGGCACTGAAGCTTTCTTT
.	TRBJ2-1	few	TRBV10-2	CASSEYTPGEQFF	TGCGCCAGCAGTGAGTACACCCCCGGTGAGCAGTTCTTC
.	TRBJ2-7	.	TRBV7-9	CASSVGQGIYEQYF	TGTGCCAGCAGCGTAGGCCAGGGAATCTACGAGCAGTACTTC
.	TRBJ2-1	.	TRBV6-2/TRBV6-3	CASSPIRGYHNEQFF	TGTGCCAGCAGTCCAATTCGGGGGTACCACAATGAGCAGTTCTTC
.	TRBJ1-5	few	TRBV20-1	CSARESWSSNQPQHF	TGCAGTGCCAGGGAAAGTTGGAGTAGCAATCAGCCCCAGCATTTT
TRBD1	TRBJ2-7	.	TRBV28	CASSRRTGKSMNF	TGTGCCAGCAGTCGCCGGACAGGGAAATCAATGAACTTC
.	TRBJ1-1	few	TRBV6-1	CASRRQVATEAFF	TGTGCCAGCAGAAGACAGGTGGCCACTGAAGCTTTCTTT
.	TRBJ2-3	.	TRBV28	CASSSTGEADTQYF	TGTGCCAGCAGTTCAACAGGGGAGGCAGATACGCAGTATTTT
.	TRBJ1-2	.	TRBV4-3	CASSREDGYGYTF	TGCGCCAGCAGCCGGGAGGACGGCTATGGCTACACCTTC
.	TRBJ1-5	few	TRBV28	CASSLGGFNQPQHF	TGTGCCAGCAGTTTGGGCGGGTTCAATCAGCCCCAGCATTTT
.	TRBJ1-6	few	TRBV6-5	CASSYSHLGSPLHF	TGTGCCAGCAGTTACTCCCATCTTGGTTCACCCCTCCACTTT
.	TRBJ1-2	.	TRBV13	CASSLGGGRGYTF	TGTGCCAGCAGCTTAGGAGGCGGACGTGGCTACACCTTC
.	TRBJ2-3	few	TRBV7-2	CASSLSWWGDDTQYF	TGTGCCAGCAGCTTAAGTTGGTGGGGGGACGATACGCAGTATTTT
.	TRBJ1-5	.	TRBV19	CASTGPYSNQPQHF	TGTGCCAGTACGGGCCCATATAGCAATCAGCCCCAGCATTTT
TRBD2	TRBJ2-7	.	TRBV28	CASSAMTSGSSYEQYF	TGTGCCAGCAGTGCCATGACTAGCGGCAGCTCCTACGAGCAGTACTTC
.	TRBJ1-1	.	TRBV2	CASSGMTENTEAFF	TGTGCCAGCAGCGGTATGACAGAAAACACTGAAGCTTTCTTT
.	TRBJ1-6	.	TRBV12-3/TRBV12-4	CASSLAGPTYNSPLHF	TGTGCCAGCAGTTTAGCAGGACCTACATATAATTCACCCCTCCACTTT
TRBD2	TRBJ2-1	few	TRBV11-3	CASQKSAGVHEQFF	TGTGCCAGCCAAAAGTCGGCGGGAGTACATGAGCAGTTCTTC
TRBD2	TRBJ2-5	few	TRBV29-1	CSVTGLAGARETQYF	TGCAGCGTCACGGGACTAGCGGGAGCCCGAGAGACCCAGTACTTC
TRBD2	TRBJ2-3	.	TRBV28	CASTSGGLGTQYF	TGTGCCAGCACGTCGGGAGGGTTGGGTACGCAGTATTTT
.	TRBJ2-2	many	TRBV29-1	CSVGQMNTGELFF	TGCAGCGTTGGACAGATGAACACCGGGGAGCTGTTTTTT
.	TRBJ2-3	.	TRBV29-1	CSVARGGQGTDTQYF	TGCAGCGTCGCAAGGGGGGGCCAGGGGACAGATACGCAGTATTTT
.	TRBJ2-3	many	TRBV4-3	CASSQGNGGGTDTQYF	TGCGCCAGCAGCCAAGGAAACGGGGGTGGGACAGATACGCAGTATTTT
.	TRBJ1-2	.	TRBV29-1	CSVDVDGGFYGYTF	TGCAGCGTTGATGTCGACGGTGGATTCTATGGCTACACCTTC
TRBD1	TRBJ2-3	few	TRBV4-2	CASSQGDRHSTDTQYF	TGTGCCAGCAGCCAAGGGGACAGGCACAGCACAGATACGCAGTATTTT
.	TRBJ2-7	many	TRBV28	CASSSSYEQYF	TGTGCCAGCAGTTCCTCCTACGAGCAGTACTTC
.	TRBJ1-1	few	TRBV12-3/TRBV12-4	CASSLPGRGGTEAFF	TGTGCCAGCAGTTTGCCGGGACGGGGCGGAACTGAAGCTTTCTTT
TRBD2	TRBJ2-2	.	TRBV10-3	CAISDPGLGLNTGELFF	TGTGCCATCAGTGACCCCGGACTAGGACTTAACACCGGGGAGCTGTTTTTT
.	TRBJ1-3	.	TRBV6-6	CASSYSEMGNTIYF	TGTGCCAGCAGTTATTCCGAAATGGGCAACACCATATATTTT
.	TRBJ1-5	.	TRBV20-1	CSAPGQGRQPQHF	TGCAGTGCTCCTGGGCAGGGACGGCAGCCCCAGCATTTT
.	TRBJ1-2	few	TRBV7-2	CASRYSGYGYTF	TGTGCCAGCAGATACTCAGGCTATGGCTACACCTTC
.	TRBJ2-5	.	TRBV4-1	CASSQQMLYQETQYF	TGCGCCAGCAGCCAACAGATGCTGTACCAAGAGACCCAGTACTTC
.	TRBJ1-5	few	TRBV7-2	CASSSRGNQPQHF	TGTGCCAGCAGCTCACGGGGCAATCAGCCCCAGCATTTT
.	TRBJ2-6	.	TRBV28	CASSETAGSSGANVLTF	TGTGCCAGCAGCGAGACTGCTGGAAGCTCTGGGGCCAACGTCCTGACTTTC
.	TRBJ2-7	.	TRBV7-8	CASSAKFGGEQYF	TGTGCCAGCAGCGCCAAGTTTGGCGGCGAGCAGTACTTC